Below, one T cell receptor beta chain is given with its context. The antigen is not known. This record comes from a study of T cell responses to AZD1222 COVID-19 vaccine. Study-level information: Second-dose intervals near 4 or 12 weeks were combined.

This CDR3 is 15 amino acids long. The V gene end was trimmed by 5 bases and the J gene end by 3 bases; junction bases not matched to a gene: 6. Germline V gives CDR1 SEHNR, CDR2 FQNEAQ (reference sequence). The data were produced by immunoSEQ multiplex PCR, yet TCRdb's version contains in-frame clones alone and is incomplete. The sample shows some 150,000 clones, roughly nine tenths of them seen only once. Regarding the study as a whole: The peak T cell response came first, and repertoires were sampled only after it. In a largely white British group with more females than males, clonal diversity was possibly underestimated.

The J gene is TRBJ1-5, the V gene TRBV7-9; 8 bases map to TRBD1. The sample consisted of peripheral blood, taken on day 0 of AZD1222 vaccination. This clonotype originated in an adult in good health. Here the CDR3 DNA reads TGTGCCAGCAGCCAGGGGGCCGTCTCCAATCAGCCCCAGCATTTT. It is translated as CASSQGAVSNQPQHF. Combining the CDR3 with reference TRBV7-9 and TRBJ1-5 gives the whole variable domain DTGVSQNPRHKITKRGQNVTFRCDPISEHNRLYWYRQTLGQGPEFLTYFQNEAQLEKSRLLSDRFSAERPKGSFSTLEIQRTEQGDSAMYLCASSQGAVSNQPQHFGDGTRLSIL.